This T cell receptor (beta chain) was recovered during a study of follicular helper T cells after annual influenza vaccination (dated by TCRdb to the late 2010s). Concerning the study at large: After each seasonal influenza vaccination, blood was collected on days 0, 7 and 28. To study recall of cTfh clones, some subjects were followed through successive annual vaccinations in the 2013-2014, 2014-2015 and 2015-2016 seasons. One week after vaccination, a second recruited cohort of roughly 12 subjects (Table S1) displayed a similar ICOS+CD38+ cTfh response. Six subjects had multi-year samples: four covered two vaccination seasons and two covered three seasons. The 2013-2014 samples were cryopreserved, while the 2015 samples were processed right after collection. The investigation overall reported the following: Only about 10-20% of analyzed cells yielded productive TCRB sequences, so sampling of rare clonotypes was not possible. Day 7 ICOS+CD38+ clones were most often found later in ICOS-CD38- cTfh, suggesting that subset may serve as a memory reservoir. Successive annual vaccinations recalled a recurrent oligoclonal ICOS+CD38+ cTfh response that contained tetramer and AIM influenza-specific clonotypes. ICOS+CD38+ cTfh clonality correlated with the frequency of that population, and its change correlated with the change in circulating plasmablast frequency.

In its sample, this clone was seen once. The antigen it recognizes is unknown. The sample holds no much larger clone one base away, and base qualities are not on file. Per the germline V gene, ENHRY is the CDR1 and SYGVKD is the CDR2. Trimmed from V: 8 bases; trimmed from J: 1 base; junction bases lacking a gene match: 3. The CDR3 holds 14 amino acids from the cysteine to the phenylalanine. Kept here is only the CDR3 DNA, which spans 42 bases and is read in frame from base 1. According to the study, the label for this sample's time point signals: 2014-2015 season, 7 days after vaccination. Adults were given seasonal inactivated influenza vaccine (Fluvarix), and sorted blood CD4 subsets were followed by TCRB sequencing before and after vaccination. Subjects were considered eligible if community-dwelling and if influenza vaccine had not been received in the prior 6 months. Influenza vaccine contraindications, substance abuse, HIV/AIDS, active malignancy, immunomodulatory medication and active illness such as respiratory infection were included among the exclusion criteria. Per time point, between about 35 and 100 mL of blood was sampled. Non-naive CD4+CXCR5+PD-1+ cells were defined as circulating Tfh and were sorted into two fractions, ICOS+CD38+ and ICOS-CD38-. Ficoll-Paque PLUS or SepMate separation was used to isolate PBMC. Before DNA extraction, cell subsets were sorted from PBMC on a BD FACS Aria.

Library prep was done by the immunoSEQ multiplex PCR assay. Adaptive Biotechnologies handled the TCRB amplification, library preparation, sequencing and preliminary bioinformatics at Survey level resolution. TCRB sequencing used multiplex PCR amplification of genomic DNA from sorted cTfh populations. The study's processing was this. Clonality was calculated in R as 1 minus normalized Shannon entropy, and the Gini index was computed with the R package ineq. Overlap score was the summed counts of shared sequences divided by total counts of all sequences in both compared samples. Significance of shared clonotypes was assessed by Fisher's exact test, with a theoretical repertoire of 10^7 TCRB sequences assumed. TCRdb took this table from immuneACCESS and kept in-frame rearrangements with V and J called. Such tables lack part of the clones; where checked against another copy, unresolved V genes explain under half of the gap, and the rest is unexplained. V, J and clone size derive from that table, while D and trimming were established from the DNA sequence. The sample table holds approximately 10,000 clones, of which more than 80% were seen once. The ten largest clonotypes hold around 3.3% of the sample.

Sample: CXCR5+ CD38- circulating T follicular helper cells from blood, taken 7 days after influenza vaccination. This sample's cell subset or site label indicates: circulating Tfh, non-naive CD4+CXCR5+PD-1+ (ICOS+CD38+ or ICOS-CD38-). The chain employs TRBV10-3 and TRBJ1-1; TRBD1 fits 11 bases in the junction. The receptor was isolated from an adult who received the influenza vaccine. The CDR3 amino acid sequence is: CAISGTGGNTEAFF. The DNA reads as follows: TGTGCCATCTCCGGGACAGGGGGGAACACTGAAGCTTTCTTT.